The rows below give T cell receptor beta chains drawn from one sample of a study of shared clonotypes between healthy human individuals. Measured with immunoSEQ multiplex PCR; TCRdb has only the in-frame clones, and not every one. The table lists more than 550,000 clones, 90% of them singletons. Sequenced: memory CD8+ T cells from PBMCs. The receptor source for this set is a man in his late teens or twenties in good health. Some clones in this sample may be carry-over from other donors' samples. The CDR3 runs from the conserved cysteine through the conserved F or W. D genes are given only for firm matches. Size is stated for part of the rows, as once, few or many counts, or as a class when the clone is expanded.

>TRBJ2-7|17|NA|TRBV7-9|NA
CASSFIRDSYSHREQYF
TGTGCCAGCAGCTTCATCCGGGACTCATACTCCCATCGGGAGCAGTACTTC
>TRBJ1-2|16|TRBD1|TRBV28|NA
CASSSETGASNYGYTF
TGTGCCAGCAGTTCCGAAACAGGGGCGTCCAACTATGGCTACACCTTC
>TRBJ1-1|12|NA|TRBV28|NA
CASSQGRPEAFF
TGTGCCAGCAGTCAAGGACGGCCTGAAGCTTTCTTT
>TRBJ2-7|15|TRBD1|TRBV5-1|NA
CASKIDPGQGYEQYF
TGCGCCAGCAAGATAGACCCGGGACAGGGCTACGAGCAGTACTTC
>TRBJ2-1|15|NA|TRBV27|NA
CASSPRAGSYNEQFF
TGTGCCAGCAGTCCAAGAGCGGGCTCCTACAATGAGCAGTTCTTC
>TRBJ2-2|14|NA|TRBV10-3|NA
CAISEGTNTGELFF
TGTGCCATCAGTGAAGGAACGAACACCGGGGAGCTGTTTTTT
>TRBJ2-3|14|NA|TRBV7-9|once
CASSPFDSTDTQYF
TGTGCCAGCAGCCCTTTTGATAGCACAGATACGCAGTATTTT
>TRBJ2-2|17|NA|TRBV15|NA
CATSRDYSGPNTGELFF
TGTGCCACCAGCAGAGATTACAGCGGTCCGAACACCGGGGAGCTGTTTTTT
>TRBJ2-7|13|NA|TRBV27|NA
CASGPGDGYEQYF
TGTGCCAGCGGTCCAGGGGACGGCTACGAGCAGTACTTC
>TRBJ2-7|15|TRBD2|TRBV4-1|NA
CASSLPGLAAYEQYF
TGCGCCAGCAGTCTTCCGGGACTAGCGGCCTACGAGCAGTACTTC
>TRBJ2-7|14|TRBD2|TRBV6-5|many
CASSYTSGSYEQYF
TGTGCCAGCAGTTACACTAGCGGGAGTTACGAGCAGTACTTC
>TRBJ2-3|14|TRBD1|TRBV14|NA
CASRGTGARDTQYF
TGTGCCAGCAGAGGGACAGGGGCGAGAGATACGCAGTATTTT
>TRBJ1-3|18|NA|TRBV11-2|NA
CASSLDLGGENLRNTIYF
TGTGCCAGCAGCTTAGACCTAGGCGGGGAGAATCTAAGAAACACCATATATTTT
>TRBJ1-4|14|NA|TRBV4-1|many
CASSQPGPREKLFF
TGCGCCAGCAGCCAGCCCGGCCCAAGGGAAAAACTGTTTTTT
>TRBJ2-2|18|TRBD2|TRBV5-5|NA
CASSRRTSGNRDTGELFF
TGTGCCAGCAGCCGGAGGACTAGCGGGAACCGAGACACCGGGGAGCTGTTTTTT
>TRBJ2-7|17|NA|TRBV7-9|NA
CASSYPIQAPGAYEQYF
TGTGCCAGCAGCTACCCCATACAGGCGCCTGGGGCCTACGAGCAGTACTTC
>TRBJ1-5|14|NA|TRBV5-6|few
CASSLWPDNRPQHF
TGTGCCAGCAGCTTGTGGCCAGACAATCGTCCCCAGCATTTT
>TRBJ2-7|12|NA|TRBV5-6|NA
CASAGPSYEQYF
TGTGCCAGCGCCGGGCCATCCTACGAGCAGTACTTC
>TRBJ2-7|16|NA|TRBV11-2|NA
CASSTRGARSSYEQYF
TGTGCCAGCAGCACCCGGGGGGCCCGAAGCTCCTACGAGCAGTACTTC
>TRBJ1-1|15|NA|TRBV6-1|NA
CASSAGPPLDTEAFF
TGTGCCAGCAGTGCCGGGCCACCTTTGGACACTGAAGCTTTCTTT
>TRBJ1-5|14|NA|TRBV27|NA
CASSLSGINQPQHF
TGTGCCAGCAGTTTATCGGGGATCAATCAGCCCCAGCATTTT
>TRBJ2-7|13|TRBD1|TRBV5-1|NA
CASSLQGVDEQYF
TGCGCCAGCAGCTTGCAGGGGGTGGACGAGCAGTACTTC
>TRBJ1-3|16|TRBD1|TRBV5-6|NA
CASSFWDRGYGNTIYF
TGTGCCAGCAGCTTTTGGGACAGGGGATATGGAAACACCATATATTTT
>TRBJ1-1|14|NA|TRBV28|NA
CASSPDGMNTEAFF
TGTGCCAGCAGTCCGGACGGGATGAACACTGAAGCTTTCTTT
>TRBJ2-5|15|TRBD1|TRBV28|NA
CASSTLDRGQETQYF
TGTGCCAGCAGTACATTGGACAGGGGGCAAGAGACCCAGTACTTC
>TRBJ2-7|15|NA|TRBV2|NA
CASSEYRDGEGEQYF
TGTGCCAGCAGCGAATACAGGGATGGGGAGGGGGAGCAGTACTTC
>TRBJ2-5|16|TRBD2|TRBV5-8|NA
CASSLPREAVRETQYF
TGTGCCAGCAGCTTACCGCGGGAGGCGGTAAGAGAGACCCAGTACTTC
>TRBJ2-5|14|TRBD1|TRBV9|NA
CASSVDRGTGTQYF
TGTGCCAGCAGCGTGGACAGGGGCACAGGGACCCAGTACTTC
>TRBJ1-2|18|TRBD1|TRBV9|NA
CASSLYRDRGVGDYGYTF
TGTGCCAGCAGCCTCTACCGGGACAGGGGCGTTGGTGACTATGGCTACACCTTC
>TRBJ2-3|15|TRBD2|TRBV9|once
CASSSAGVVADTQYF
TGTGCCAGCAGTTCCGCGGGAGTTGTCGCAGATACGCAGTATTTT
>TRBJ2-7|14|TRBD2|TRBV9|NA
CASSPQTSVYEQYF
TGTGCCAGCAGCCCACAAACTAGCGTCTACGAGCAGTACTTC
>TRBJ2-7|13|NA|TRBV28|NA
CASSRPRAYEQYF
TGTGCCAGCAGTCGCCCCCGGGCCTACGAGCAGTACTTC
>TRBJ2-7|14|TRBD1|TRBV29-1|NA
CSVVVRDRGYEQYF
TGCAGCGTCGTTGTCCGGGACAGGGGCTACGAGCAGTACTTC
>TRBJ1-4|14|NA|TRBV10-2|NA
CASSNGQRLGKLFF
TGCGCCAGCAGCAATGGACAACGGTTGGGAAAACTGTTTTTT
>TRBJ2-5|13|NA|TRBV9|NA
CASSVAGQETQYF
TGTGCCAGCAGCGTAGCTGGCCAAGAGACCCAGTACTTC